A selection of T cell receptor beta chains follows, all from one sample in a study of identical twins. TCRdb analysed the 5' RACE reads with MiXCR anew, one entry per CDR3 protein. The sample holds 250,000 to 300,000 distinct CDR3 sequences, roughly 10% seen once. This sample also appeared in a second study, on yellow fever vaccine responses in identical twins.

Material for sequencing was CD8+ T cells sorted from blood. These receptors were obtained from a woman aged 18-29 years in good health. CDR3s include the opening cysteine and the closing phenylalanine or tryptophan. Fields, in order: V gene, J gene, CDR3 protein.

v_call: TRBV20-1
j_call: TRBJ2-7
cdr3_aa: CSARDTGLSYEQYF

v_call: TRBV3-1
j_call: TRBJ2-1
cdr3_aa: CASSQDWGEAYNEQFF

v_call: TRBV4-3
j_call: TRBJ2-2
cdr3_aa: CASSHGTVTGELFF

v_call: TRBV29-1
j_call: TRBJ2-1
cdr3_aa: CSVEGEGLFPITINEQFF

v_call: TRBV9
j_call: TRBJ1-1
cdr3_aa: CASSTTGSTEAFF

v_call: TRBV13
j_call: TRBJ2-2
cdr3_aa: CASSLAGLSTGELFF

v_call: TRBV6-5
j_call: TRBJ2-7
cdr3_aa: CASSYSEGAVEQYF

v_call: TRBV7-9
j_call: TRBJ2-7
cdr3_aa: CASSLPLGELRGQYEQYF

v_call: TRBV7-9
j_call: TRBJ2-3
cdr3_aa: CASSSLAGGPADTQYF

v_call: TRBV20-1
j_call: TRBJ2-2
cdr3_aa: CCALWASGRALNTGELFF

v_call: TRBV29-1
j_call: TRBJ2-1
cdr3_aa: CSSNLTGSYNEQFF

v_call: TRBV4-2
j_call: TRBJ2-1
cdr3_aa: CASSPGQVGPNEQFF

v_call: TRBV12-3/TRBV12-4
j_call: TRBJ2-7
cdr3_aa: CASSLNVSPYEQYF

v_call: TRBV2
j_call: TRBJ1-5
cdr3_aa: CASSDKILSNQPQHF

v_call: TRBV10-2
j_call: TRBJ2-5
cdr3_aa: CASSERLAGRFGETQYF